These 23 T cell receptor beta chains originate from one sample sequenced in a study of T cell responses to AZD1222 COVID-19 vaccine. Only in-frame clones appear in the TCRdb table, and some are missing; sequencing was by immunoSEQ multiplex PCR. The sample lists around 140,000 clones, about nine tenths occurring once. The sample here was peripheral blood, taken on day 0 of AZD1222 vaccination. These receptors were obtained from an adult in good health.

The rearrangement joins TRBV5-1 to TRBJ1-1; D not certain. The V end lost 4 bases, the J end lost 1 base, and 20 bases lay between the germline ends. The CDR3 contains 17 residues. Per the germline V gene, CDR1 is SGHRS and CDR2 is YFSETQ. CDR3 sequence reads: CASSLIGVISPNTEAFF. The CDR3 nucleotides are TGCGCCAGCAGCCTGATCGGGGTCATCAGCCCGAACACTGAAGCTTTCTTT.

The chain links TRBV5-1 to TRBJ2-1; D remains unclear. Trimming pared 4 bases from V and 9 bases from J, leaving 14 bases between. There are 13 residues in the CDR3. CDR1 SGHRS and CDR2 YFSETQ come from the germline V gene. CDR3 nucleotides: TGCGCCAGCAGCATGATCAGGACGGGTGAGCAGTTCTTC. Its translation is CASSMIRTGEQFF.

The chain has TRBV20-1 and TRBJ1-5; D unresolved. The germline V and J ends were trimmed by 5 bases and 11 bases, with 7 bases remaining between them. Germline CDR1 DFQATT, CDR2 SNEGSKA (reference sequence). The CDR3 consists of 9 residues. The CDR3 nucleotides are TGCAGTGCTGGGGAGGCCCAGCATTTT. Translated: CSAGEAQHF.

The V and J genes are TRBV24-1 and TRBJ1-5; D not resolved. Trimming shortened V by 5 bases and J by 13 bases, and 5 bases separated the two germline ends. Germline-derived CDR1 and CDR2 are KGHDR and SFDVKD. The CDR3 consists of 9 residues. The CDR3 protein is CATSVPQHF. Written as DNA, the CDR3 is TGTGCCACCAGTGTCCCGCAGCATTTT.

The chain has TRBV2 and TRBJ2-7, with a possible D match to TRBD1 (6 bases). The germline V and J ends were trimmed by 3 bases and 2 bases, with 14 bases remaining between them. CDR1 is SNHLY, CDR2 FYNNEI, per germline. The CDR3 length is 15 residues. The CDR3 region is CASSDSQGPTYEQYF. The DNA of the CDR3 is TGTGCCAGCAGTGACTCACAGGGCCCTACCTACGAGCAGTACTTC.

The rearrangement uses TRBV7-6 and TRBJ1-3; 9 positions agree with TRBD1. The CDR3 has 15 residues. Germline trimming cut 5 bases from V and 2 bases from J; bases unmatched to any gene: 4. CDR1 is SGHVS, CDR2 FNYEAQ, per germline. CDR3 in amino acids: CASSLGTGTGNTIYF. CDR3 nucleotides: TGTGCCAGCAGCCTAGGGACAGGGACTGGAAACACCATATATTTT.

The table lists this clone with a count of one. V usage is TRBV2 and J usage is TRBJ2-1; D is unresolved. Trimming removed 6 bases from V and 9 bases from J, with 9 bases in between. Germline CDR1 SNHLY, CDR2 FYNNEI. CDR3 length: 11 residues. CDR3 amino acids: CASRAGPEQFF. Here the CDR3 DNA reads TGTGCCAGCAGAGCCGGCCCTGAGCAGTTCTTC.

The rearrangement uses TRBV27 and TRBJ1-4; 7 bases fit TRBD1. The germline CDR1 and CDR2 sequences are MNHEY and SMNVEV (reference sequence). The V segment lost 5 bases and the J segment 7 bases; nucleotides outside the gene matches: 4. The CDR3 totals 13 residues. In nucleotides, the CDR3 is TGTGCCAGCAGTGTCCGACAGGGTGAAAAACTGTTTTTT. This encodes CASSVRQGEKLFF. The full variable domain, in which reference TRBV27 and TRBJ1-4 provide the parts outside the CDR3, is EAQVTQNPRYLITVTGKKLTVTCSQNMNHEYMSWYRQDPGLGLRQIYYSMNVEVTDKGDVPEGYKVSRKEKRNFPLILESPSPNQTSLYFCASSVRQGEKLFFGSGTQLSVL.

The rearrangement uses TRBV10-3 and TRBJ1-1; 9 bases are shared with TRBD1. Germline trimming cut 6 bases from V and 4 bases from J; bases unmatched to any gene: 9. The CDR3 covers 15 residues. CDR1 ENHRY and CDR2 SYGVKD come from the germline V gene. The CDR3 is CAIRKQGARGTEAFF. The CDR3 DNA follows: TGTGCCATCAGAAAACAGGGGGCGCGCGGCACTGAAGCTTTCTTT.

The V gene is TRBV5-1, the J gene TRBJ1-1; 11 nucleotides match TRBD1. After removal of 4 bases from V and 7 bases from J, the junction contained 3 bases not matched to a gene. This CDR3 is 13 amino acids long. CDR1 is SGHRS and CDR2 is YFSETQ in the germline V gene. This CDR3 reads CASSKGQGDEAFF. The CDR3 coding sequence is TGCGCCAGCAGCAAGGGACAGGGGGATGAAGCTTTCTTT.

The rearrangement links TRBV13 to TRBJ2-5; 7 nucleotides align to TRBD1. The J segment lost 2 bases and the V segment lost 6 bases, leaving 9 bases of the junction unmatched. Germline CDR1 is PRHDT and CDR2 is FYEKMQ (reference sequence). This CDR3 has 15 residues. The DNA of the CDR3 is TGTGCCAGCAGTCCTACCGGGACAGCACAAGAGACCCAGTACTTC. The encoded protein is CASSPTGTAQETQYF.

The chain recombines TRBV27 with TRBJ2-7; 9 bases are shared with TRBD1. The CDR3 extends over 16 amino acids. V lost 4 bases and J lost 0; bases outside the gene matches: 7. From germline, CDR1 is MNHEY and CDR2 SMNVEV (reference sequence). CDR3 nucleotides: TGTGCCAGCAGTTGGGTACGACAGGGGGGCTCCTACGAGCAGTACTTC. Its protein is CASSWVRQGGSYEQYF.

This chain links TRBV5-1 with TRBJ1-6, with D perhaps TRBD1 (6 bases). Germline V gene data show CDR1 as SGHRS and CDR2 as YFSETQ. Trimming removed 4 bases from V and 5 bases from J, with 22 bases in between. The CDR3 contains 18 residues. CDR3 sequence (DNA): TGCGCCAGCAGCCCCGTACCTGGGGGCTTCCAGGATAATTCACCCCTCCACTTT. Translation gives CASSPVPGGFQDNSPLHF.

This chain uses TRBV2 with TRBJ2-1; tentatively, D is TRBD1 (5 bases). V lost 9 bases, J lost 8 bases, and 17 bases lay in between. Germline-derived CDR1 and CDR2 are SNHLY and FYNNEI. The CDR3 loop spans 13 amino acids. The CDR3 spells CASNRWGPHEQFF. CDR3 DNA sequence: TGTGCCAGTAACCGTTGGGGCCCCCATGAGCAGTTCTTC.

The chain uses TRBV19 and TRBJ1-1; the D is unclear. The CDR3 is 14 amino acids. The germline gives CDR1 LNHDA, CDR2 SQIVND (reference sequence). Trimming removed 4 bases from V and 4 bases from J, with 13 bases in between. In nucleotides, the CDR3 is TGTGCCAGTAGTAGCTTAGGTGGTCGCACTGAAGCTTTCTTT. Translation gives CASSSLGGRTEAFF.

The chain recombines TRBV7-8 with TRBJ2-7, with D unresolved. Trimming took off 1 base at V and 2 bases at J, with 12 bases between the two ends. There are 15 residues in the CDR3. Germline assignment: CDR1 SGHVS and CDR2 FQNEAQ. The CDR3 loop reads CASSLVLSGPYEQYF. In nucleotides, the CDR3 is TGTGCCAGCAGCTTAGTTTTGTCAGGCCCCTACGAGCAGTACTTC.

The chain carries TRBV27 and TRBJ1-5; possibly TRBD1 for D (6 bases). V was shortened by 5 bases and J by 5 bases, with 13 bases between the two germline ends. The CDR3 has 14 amino acids. Germline loops: CDR1 MNHEY, CDR2 SMNVEV (reference sequence). In DNA form, the CDR3 reads TGTGCCAGCAGTCGGGCAGGGGACCATCAGCCCCAGCATTTT. Protein: CASSRAGDHQPQHF.

This clone was found a few times. The gene calls are TRBV6-5 and TRBJ2-7; 7 nucleotides line up with TRBD1. With V trimmed by 2 bases and J by 0 bases, 4 bases remained unmatched. This CDR3 contains 15 residues. In germline, CDR1 is MNHEY, CDR2 SVGAGI. The CDR3 region has the DNA TGTGCCAGCAGTTACAGACAGGGTAGCTCCTACGAGCAGTACTTC. It codes for CASSYRQGSSYEQYF.

The chain combines TRBV4-3 with TRBJ1-4; D is unclear. V was clipped by 4 bases and J by 0 bases, with 9 bases between them. There are 15 residues in the CDR3. CDR1 is LGHNA, CDR2 YSLEER, per germline. The CDR3 protein is CASSPVGATNEKLFF. The CDR3 DNA follows: TGCGCCAGCAGCCCCGTTGGTGCAACTAATGAAAAACTGTTTTTT.

V is TRBV6-4 and J is TRBJ1-1; a possible D gene is TRBD1 (5 bases). The germline CDR1 and CDR2 sequences are MRHNA and SNTAGT. The CDR3 length is 15 residues. Trimming pared 0 bases from V and 0 bases from J, leaving 8 bases between. The DNA for the CDR3 is TGTGCCAGCAGTGACTCTCCAGGGATGAACACTGAAGCTTTCTTT. It is translated as CASSDSPGMNTEAFF.

On this clone: The germline gene is not matched at one end of the junction; a read error may be the cause. The chain links TRBV24-1 to TRBJ2-1; no definite D call. The CDR3 sequence is 12 residues long. The germline CDR1 and CDR2 sequences are KGHDR and SFDVKD. This CDR3 reads CATSGSYNEQFF. CDR3 DNA: TGTGCCACTAGTGGTTCTTACAATGAGCAGTTCTTC.

The chain combines TRBV5-6 with TRBJ1-2; D gene ambiguous. Trimming left V 2 bases short and J 4 bases short, with 12 bases between. This CDR3 is built from 14 residues. Germline V gene sequence: CDR1 SGHDT, CDR2 YYEEEE. The CDR3 region has the DNA TGTGCCAGCAGCTTAGGCCTAACCCTCTATGGCTACACCTTC. Its protein is CASSLGLTLYGYTF.

This clone was counted once. The V gene is TRBV19, the J gene TRBJ2-3, with 7 positions matching TRBD1. The germline V gene encodes CDR1 LNHDA and CDR2 SQIVND (reference sequence). Trimming cost V 5 bases and J 6 bases; bases outside gene matches: 8. This CDR3 has 14 amino acids. CDR3 coding DNA: TGTGCCAGTAGTGGTGACAGGGAACAGGATACGCAGTATTTT. This sequence encodes CASSGDREQDTQYF.